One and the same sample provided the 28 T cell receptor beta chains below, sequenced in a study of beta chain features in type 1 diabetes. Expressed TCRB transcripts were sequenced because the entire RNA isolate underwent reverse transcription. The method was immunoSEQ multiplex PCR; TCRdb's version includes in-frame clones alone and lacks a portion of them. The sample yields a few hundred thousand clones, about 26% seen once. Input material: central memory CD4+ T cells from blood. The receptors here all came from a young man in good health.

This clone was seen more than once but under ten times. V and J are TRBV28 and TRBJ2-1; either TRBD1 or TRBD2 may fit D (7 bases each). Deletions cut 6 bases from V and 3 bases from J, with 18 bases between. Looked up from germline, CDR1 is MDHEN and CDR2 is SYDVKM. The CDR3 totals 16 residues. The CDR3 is CASRNPGGRGYNEQFF. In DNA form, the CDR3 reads TGTGCCAGCAGAAACCCAGGGGGGAGGGGCTACAATGAGCAGTTCTTC.

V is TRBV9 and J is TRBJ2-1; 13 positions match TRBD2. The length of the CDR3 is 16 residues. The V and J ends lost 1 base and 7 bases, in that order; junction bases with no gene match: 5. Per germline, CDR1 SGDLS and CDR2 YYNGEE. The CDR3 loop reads CASSVLGTSGINEQFF. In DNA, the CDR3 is TGTGCCAGCAGCGTACTCGGGACTAGCGGGATAAATGAGCAGTTCTTC.

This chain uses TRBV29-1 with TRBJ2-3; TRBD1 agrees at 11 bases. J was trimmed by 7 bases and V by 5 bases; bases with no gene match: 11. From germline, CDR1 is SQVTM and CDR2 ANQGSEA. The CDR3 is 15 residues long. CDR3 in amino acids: CSVNSGTGGANTQYF. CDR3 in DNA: TGCAGCGTTAACTCCGGGACAGGGGGTGCTAATACGCAGTATTTT.

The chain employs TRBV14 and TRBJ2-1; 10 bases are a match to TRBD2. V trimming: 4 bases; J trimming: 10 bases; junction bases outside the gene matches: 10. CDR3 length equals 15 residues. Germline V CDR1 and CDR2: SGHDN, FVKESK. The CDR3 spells CASSPASGSPREQFF. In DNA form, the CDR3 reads TGTGCCAGCAGCCCTGCTAGCGGGAGCCCTCGGGAGCAGTTCTTC.

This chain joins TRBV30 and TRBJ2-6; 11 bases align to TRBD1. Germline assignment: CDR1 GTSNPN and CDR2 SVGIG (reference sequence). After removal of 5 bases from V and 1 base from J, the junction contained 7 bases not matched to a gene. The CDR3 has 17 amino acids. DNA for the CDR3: TGTGCCTGGGCCCGGACAGGGGGCCGGTCTGGGGCCAACGTCCTGACTTTC. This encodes CAWARTGGRSGANVLTF.

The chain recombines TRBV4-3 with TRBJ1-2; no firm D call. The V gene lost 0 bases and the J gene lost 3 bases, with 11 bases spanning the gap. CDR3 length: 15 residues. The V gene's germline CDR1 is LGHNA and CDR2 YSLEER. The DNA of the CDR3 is TGCGCCAGCAGCCAAGAGCTCGGAACATACTATGGCTACACCTTC. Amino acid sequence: CASSQELGTYYGYTF.

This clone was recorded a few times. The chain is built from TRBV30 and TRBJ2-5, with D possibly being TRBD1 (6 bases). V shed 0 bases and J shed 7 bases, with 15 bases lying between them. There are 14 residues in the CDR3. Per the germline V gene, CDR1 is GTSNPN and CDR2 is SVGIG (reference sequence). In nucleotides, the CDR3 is TGTGCCTGGAGTGTACCAGGGGTGTGGGTGACCCAGTACTTC. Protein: CAWSVPGVWVTQYF. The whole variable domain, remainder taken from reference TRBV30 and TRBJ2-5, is SQTIHQWPATLVQPVGSPLSLECTVEGTSNPNLYWYRQAAGRGLQLLFYSVGIGQISSEVPQNLSASRPQDRQFILSSKKLLLSDSGFYLCAWSVPGVWVTQYFGPGTRLLVL.

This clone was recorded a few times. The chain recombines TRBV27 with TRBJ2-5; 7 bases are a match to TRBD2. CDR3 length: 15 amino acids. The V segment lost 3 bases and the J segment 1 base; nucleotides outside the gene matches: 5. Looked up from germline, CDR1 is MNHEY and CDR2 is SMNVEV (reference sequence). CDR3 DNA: TGTGCCAGCAGTTTGGCTAGCGGATCCCAAGAGACCCAGTACTTC. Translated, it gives CASSLASGSQETQYF.

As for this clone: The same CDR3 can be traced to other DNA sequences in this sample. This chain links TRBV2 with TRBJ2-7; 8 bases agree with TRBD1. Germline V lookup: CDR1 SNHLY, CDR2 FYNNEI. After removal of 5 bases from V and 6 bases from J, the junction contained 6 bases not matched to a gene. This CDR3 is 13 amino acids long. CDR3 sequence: CASSPGQGREQYF. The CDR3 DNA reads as TGTGCCAGCAGTCCCGGACAGGGACGCGAGCAGTACTTC. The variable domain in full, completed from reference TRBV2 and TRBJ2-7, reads EPEVTQTPSHQVTQMGQEVILRCVPISNHLYFYWYRQILGQKVEFLVSFYNNEISEKSEIFDDQFSVERPDGSNFTLKIRSTKLEDSAMYFCASSPGQGREQYFGPGTRLTVT.

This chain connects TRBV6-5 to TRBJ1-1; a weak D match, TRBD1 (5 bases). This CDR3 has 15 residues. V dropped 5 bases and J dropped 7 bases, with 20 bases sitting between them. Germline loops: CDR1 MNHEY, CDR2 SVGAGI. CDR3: CASSRAGRGSNEAFF. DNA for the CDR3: TGTGCCAGCAGTCGAGCGGGGCGGGGAAGTAATGAAGCTTTCTTT.

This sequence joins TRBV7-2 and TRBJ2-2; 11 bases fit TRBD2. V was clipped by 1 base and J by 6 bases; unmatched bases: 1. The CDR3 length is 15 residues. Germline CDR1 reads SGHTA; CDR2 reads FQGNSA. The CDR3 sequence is CASSLVAGGAGELFF. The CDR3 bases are TGTGCCAGCAGCTTAGTAGCGGGAGGGGCCGGGGAGCTGTTTTTT.

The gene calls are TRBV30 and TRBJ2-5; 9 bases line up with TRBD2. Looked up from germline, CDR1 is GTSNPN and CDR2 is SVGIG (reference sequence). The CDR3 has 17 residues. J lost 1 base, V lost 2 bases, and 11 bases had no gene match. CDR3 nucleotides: TGTGCCTGGAGTTTCCGGACTAGCGCGTTGATCCAAGAGACCCAGTACTTC. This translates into CAWSFRTSALIQETQYF.

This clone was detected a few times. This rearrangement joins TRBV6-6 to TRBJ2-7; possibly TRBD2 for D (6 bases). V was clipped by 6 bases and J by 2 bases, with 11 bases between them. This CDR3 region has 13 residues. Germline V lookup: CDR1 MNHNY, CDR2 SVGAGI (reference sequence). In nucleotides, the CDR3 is TGTGCCAGCAGGTCCGGGACTCCCTACGAGCAGTACTTC. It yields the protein CASRSGTPYEQYF.

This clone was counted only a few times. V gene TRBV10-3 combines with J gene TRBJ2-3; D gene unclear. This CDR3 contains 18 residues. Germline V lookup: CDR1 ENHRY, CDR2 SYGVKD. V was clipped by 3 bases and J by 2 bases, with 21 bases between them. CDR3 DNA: TGTGCCATCAGTGAAAATGATTTGGCGGCAGGCGTCACAGATACGCAGTATTTT. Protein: CAISENDLAAGVTDTQYF.

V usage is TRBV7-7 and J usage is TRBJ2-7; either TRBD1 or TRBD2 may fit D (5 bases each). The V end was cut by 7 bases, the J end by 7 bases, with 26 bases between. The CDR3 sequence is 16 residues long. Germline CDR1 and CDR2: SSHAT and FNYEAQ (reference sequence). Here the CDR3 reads CASNPHGAGRTGEQYF. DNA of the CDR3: TGTGCCAGCAACCCTCATGGGGCGGGCAGAACGGGGGAGCAGTACTTC.

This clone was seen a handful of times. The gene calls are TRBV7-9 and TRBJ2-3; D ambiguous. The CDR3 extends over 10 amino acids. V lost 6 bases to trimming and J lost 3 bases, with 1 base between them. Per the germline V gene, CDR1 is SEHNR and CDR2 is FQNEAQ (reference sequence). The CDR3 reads CASSTDTQYF. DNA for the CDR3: TGTGCCAGCAGTACAGATACGCAGTATTTT.

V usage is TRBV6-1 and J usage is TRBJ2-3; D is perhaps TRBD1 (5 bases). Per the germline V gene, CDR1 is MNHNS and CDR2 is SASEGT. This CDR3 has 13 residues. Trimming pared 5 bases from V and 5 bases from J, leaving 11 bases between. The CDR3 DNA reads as TGTGCCAGCAGTCCCCCTCAGGGAGATACGCAGTATTTT. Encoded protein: CASSPPQGDTQYF.

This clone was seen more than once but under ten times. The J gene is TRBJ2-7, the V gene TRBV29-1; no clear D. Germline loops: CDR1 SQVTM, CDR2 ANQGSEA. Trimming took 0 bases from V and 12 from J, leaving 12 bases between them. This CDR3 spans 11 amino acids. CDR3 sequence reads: CSVEDPPQRYF. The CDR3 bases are TGCAGCGTTGAAGATCCTCCCCAGAGGTACTTC.

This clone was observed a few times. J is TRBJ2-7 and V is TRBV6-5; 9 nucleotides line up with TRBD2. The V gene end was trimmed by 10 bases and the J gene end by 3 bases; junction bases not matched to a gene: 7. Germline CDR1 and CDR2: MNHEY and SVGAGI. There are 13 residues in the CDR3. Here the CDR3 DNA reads TGTGCCACCAGATCTAGCGGGGACTACGAGCAGTACTTC. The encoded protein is CATRSSGDYEQYF.

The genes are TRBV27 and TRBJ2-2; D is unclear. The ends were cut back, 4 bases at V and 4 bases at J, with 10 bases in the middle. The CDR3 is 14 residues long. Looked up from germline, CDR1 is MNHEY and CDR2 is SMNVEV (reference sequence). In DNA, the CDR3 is TGTGCCAGCAGTTCGGCCAGACCCACCGGGGAGCTGTTTTTT. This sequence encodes CASSSARPTGELFF.

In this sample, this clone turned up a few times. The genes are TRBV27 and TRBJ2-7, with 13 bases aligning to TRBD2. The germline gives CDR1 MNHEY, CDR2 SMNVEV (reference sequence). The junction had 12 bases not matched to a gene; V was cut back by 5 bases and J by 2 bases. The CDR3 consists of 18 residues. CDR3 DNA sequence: TGTGCCAGCAGTCCAAAACCCCTACTAGCGGGAGGGGCCTACGAGCAGTACTTC. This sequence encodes CASSPKPLLAGGAYEQYF.

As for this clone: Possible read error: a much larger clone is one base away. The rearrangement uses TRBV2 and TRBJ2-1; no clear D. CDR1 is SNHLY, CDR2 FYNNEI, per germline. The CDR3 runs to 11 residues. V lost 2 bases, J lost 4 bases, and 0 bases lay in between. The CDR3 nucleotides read TGTGCCAGCAGTGAATACAATGAGCAGTTCTTC. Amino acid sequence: CASSEYNEQFF.

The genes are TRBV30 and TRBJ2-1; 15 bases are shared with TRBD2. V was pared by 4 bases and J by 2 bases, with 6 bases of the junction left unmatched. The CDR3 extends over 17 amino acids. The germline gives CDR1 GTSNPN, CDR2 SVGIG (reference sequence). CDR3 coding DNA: TGTGCCTGGAAGTGGACTAGCGGGAGGGAGGCCTACAATGAGCAGTTCTTC. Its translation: CAWKWTSGREAYNEQFF.

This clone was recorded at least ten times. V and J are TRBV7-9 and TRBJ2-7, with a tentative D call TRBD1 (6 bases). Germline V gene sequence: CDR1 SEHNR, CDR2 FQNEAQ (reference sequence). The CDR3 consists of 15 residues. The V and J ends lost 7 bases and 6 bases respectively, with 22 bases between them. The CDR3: CASTRIIAGVGEQYF. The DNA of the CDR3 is TGTGCCAGCACCCGCATTATCGCAGGGGTAGGCGAGCAGTACTTC.

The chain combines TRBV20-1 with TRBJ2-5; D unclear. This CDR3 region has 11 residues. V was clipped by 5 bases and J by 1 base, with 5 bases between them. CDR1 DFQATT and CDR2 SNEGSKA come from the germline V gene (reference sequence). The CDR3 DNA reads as TGCAGTGCTCTTGGCCAAGAGACCCAGTACTTC. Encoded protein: CSALGQETQYF.

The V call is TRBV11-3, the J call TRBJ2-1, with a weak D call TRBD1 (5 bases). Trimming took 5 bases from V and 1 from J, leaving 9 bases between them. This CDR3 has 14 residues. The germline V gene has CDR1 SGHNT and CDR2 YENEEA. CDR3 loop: CASSTQGSYNEQFF. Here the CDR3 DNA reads TGTGCCAGCAGCACTCAGGGATCCTACAATGAGCAGTTCTTC.

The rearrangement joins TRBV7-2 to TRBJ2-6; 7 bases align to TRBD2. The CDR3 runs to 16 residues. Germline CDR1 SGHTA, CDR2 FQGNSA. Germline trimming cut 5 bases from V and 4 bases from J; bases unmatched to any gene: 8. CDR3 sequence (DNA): TGTGCCAGCAGCCGGGAGGTGTCGGGAGGGGCCAACGTCCTGACTTTC. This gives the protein CASSREVSGGANVLTF.

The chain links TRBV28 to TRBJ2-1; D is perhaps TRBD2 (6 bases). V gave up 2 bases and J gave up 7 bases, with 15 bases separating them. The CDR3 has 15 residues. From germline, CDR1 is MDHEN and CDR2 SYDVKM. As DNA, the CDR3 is TGTGCCAGCAGTTTAATCGGACTAACGATGAATGAGCAGTTCTTC. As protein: CASSLIGLTMNEQFF. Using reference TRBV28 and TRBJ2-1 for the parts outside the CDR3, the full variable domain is DVKVTQSSRYLVKRTGEKVFLECVQDMDHENMFWYRQDPGLGLRLIYFSYDVKMKEKGDIPEGYSVSREKKERFSLILESASTNQTSMYLCASSLIGLTMNEQFFGPGTRLTVL.